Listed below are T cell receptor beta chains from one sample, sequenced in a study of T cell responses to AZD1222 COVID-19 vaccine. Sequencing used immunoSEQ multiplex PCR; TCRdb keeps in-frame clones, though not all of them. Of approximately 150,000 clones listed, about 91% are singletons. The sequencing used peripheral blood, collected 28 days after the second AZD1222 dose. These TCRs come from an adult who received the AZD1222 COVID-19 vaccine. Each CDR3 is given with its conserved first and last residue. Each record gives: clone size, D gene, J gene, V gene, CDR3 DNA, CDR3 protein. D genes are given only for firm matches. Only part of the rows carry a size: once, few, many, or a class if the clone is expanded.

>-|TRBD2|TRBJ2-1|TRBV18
TGTGCCAGCTCACCGGGACTAGCGGGTCTAAATGAGCAGTTCTTC
CASSPGLAGLNEQFF
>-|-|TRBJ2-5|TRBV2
TGTGCCAGCAGGGGAGTGGGGGCCCAGGGGATCCAGTACTTC
CASRGVGAQGIQYF
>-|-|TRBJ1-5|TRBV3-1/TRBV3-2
TGTGCCAGCAGCCAGAACCCTCTAGGGCCCCAGCATTTT
CASSQNPLGPQHF
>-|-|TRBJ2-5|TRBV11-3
TGTGCCAGCAGCTTAGGGACCCCGGGGACCCAGTACTTC
CASSLGTPGTQYF
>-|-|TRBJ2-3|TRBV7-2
TGTGCCAGCAGCTGGAGTGGGAGCACAGATACGCAGTATTTT
CASSWSGSTDTQYF
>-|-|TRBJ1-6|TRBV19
TGTGCCACTAACCCCGCCGGGGTCGAGTCACCCCTCCACTTT
CATNPAGVESPLHF
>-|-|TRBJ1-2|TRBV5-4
TGTGCCAGCAGCTTGTATCCCAGGGATGGCTACACCTTC
CASSLYPRDGYTF
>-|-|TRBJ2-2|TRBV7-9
TGTGCCAGCAGCTTACGGCGTAGGGGATTATCCGGGGAGCTGTTTTTT
CASSLRRRGLSGELFF
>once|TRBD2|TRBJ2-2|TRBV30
TGTGCCTGGAGTCCCCGGACTAGAGACACCGGGGAGCTGTTTTTT
CAWSPRTRDTGELFF
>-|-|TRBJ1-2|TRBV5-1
TGCGCCAGCAGCTTCTCGGGAGGCTATGGCTACACCTTC
CASSFSGGYGYTF
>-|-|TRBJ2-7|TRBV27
TGTGCCAGCAGTTTCCAGGGGGAGGCCTACGAGCAGTACTTC
CASSFQGEAYEQYF
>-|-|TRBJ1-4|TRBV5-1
TGCGCCAGCAGCTTGGCTGCGGGACGGGTTAGTGAAAAACTGTTTTTT
CASSLAAGRVSEKLFF
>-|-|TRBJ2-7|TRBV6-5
TGTGCCAGCAGTCCACGGACCGCACTAGAGCAGTACTTC
CASSPRTALEQYF
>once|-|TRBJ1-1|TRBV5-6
TGTGCCAGCAGCTTGGGACAGTCCAGGACTGAAGCTTTCTTT
CASSLGQSRTEAFF
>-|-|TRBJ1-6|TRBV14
TGTGCCAGCAGCCATGTACACCATTCACCCCTCCACTTT
CASSHVHHSPLHF
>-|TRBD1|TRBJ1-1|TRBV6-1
TGTGCCAGCAGTGACCGGGACAGCCCTGGGACTGAAGCTTTCTTT
CASSDRDSPGTEAFF
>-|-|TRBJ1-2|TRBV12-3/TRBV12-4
TGTGCCAGCAGTTTGAGGGGGAACTATGGCTACACCTTC
CASSLRGNYGYTF
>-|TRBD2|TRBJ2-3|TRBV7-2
TGTGCCAGCAGCTTCCCGGGGGGATACACAGATACGGGATATTTT
CASSFPGGYTDTGYF
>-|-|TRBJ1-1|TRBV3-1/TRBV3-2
TGTGCCAGCAGCCTACTGCGGGAGTTGAACACTGAAGCTTTCTTT
CASSLLRELNTEAFF
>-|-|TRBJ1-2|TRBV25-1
TGTGCCAGCAGTGACTCCCAGAGGAGGAAGGTCTATGGCTACACCTTC
CASSDSQRRKVYGYTF
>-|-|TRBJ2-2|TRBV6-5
TGTGCCAGCAGCCCGGGCCCGGCGACCGGGGAGCTGTTTTTT
CASSPGPATGELFF
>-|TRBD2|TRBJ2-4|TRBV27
TGTGCCAGCAGTCCCTCTCGGGGACTAAGAAACATTCAGTACTTC
CASSPSRGLRNIQYF
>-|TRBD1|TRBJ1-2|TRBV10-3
TGTGCCATCAGTGAGTCGGACAGGACCCTCGGGGGCTACACCTTC
CAISESDRTLGGYTF
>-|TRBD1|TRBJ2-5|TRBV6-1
TGTGCCAGCAGTGAAGCAGGGACAGTATGGAACGCAGAGACCCAGTACTTC
CASSEAGTVWNAETQYF
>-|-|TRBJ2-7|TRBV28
TGTGCCAGCAGTTCCACGGGGAGCGAGCAGTACTTC
CASSSTGSEQYF
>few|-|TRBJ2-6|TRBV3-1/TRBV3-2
TGTGCCAGCAGCCATCTTACAGGTACCTCTGGGGCCAACGTCCTGACTTTC
CASSHLTGTSGANVLTF
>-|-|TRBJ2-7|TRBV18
TGTGCCAGCTCAGAGGGCATCGGCTACGAGCAGTACTTC
CASSEGIGYEQYF
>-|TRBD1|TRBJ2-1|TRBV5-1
TGCGCCAGCAGCTGGGGGGACAGGTACAATGAGCAGTTCTTC
CASSWGDRYNEQFF
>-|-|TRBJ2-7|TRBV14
TGTGCCAGCAGCCAAGGGGGATTTCACGGCGAGCAGTACTTC
CASSQGGFHGEQYF
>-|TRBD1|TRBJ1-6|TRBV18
TGTGCCAGCTCATCTAGGGACAGGGATTTGTCACCCCTCCACTTT
CASSSRDRDLSPLHF
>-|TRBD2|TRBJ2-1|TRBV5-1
TGCGCCAGCAGCCCTAGCGGGATCTCCTACAATGAGCAGTTCTTC
CASSPSGISYNEQFF
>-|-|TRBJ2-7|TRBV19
TGTGCCAGTAGTCTCGAAACGGGCAGCTTTATCTACGAGCAGTACTTC
CASSLETGSFIYEQYF
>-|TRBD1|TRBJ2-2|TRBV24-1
TGTGCCACCACACGACAGGGTTCGGAAGAGAGCACCGGGGAGCTGTTTTTT
CATTRQGSEESTGELFF
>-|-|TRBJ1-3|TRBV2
TGTGCCAGCAGTGGGCAGGCGTTATCTGGAAACACCATATATTTT
CASSGQALSGNTIYF
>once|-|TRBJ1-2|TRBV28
TGTGCCAGCAGTTTATCGGGACTTAATGGCTACACCTTC
CASSLSGLNGYTF
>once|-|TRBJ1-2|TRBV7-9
TGTGCCAGCAGCCGACCTGGCCGGGGCTACACCTTC
CASSRPGRGYTF
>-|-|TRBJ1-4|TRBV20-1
TGCAGTGCTAGTGTCCGGCAGGCTGTTGAAAAACTGTTTTTT
CSASVRQAVEKLFF
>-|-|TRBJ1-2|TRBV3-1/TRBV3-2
TGTGCCAGCAGCCAAGACGGGGGGCACGGTGGCTACACCTTC
CASSQDGGHGGYTF
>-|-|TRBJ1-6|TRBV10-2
TGCGCCAGCAGTGAGATGGGGGGTTCACCCCTCCACTTT
CASSEMGGSPLHF
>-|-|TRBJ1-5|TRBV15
TGTGCCACCAGCAGAGTGGACAGCAATCAGCCCCAGCATTTT
CATSRVDSNQPQHF
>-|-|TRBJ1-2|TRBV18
TGTGCCAGCTCCTGGAGGGGCGCTAGTACCGGCTACACCTTC
CASSWRGASTGYTF
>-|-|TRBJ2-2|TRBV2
TGTGCCAGCAGTGAACTTGGCGTCGACACCGGGGAGCTGTTTTTT
CASSELGVDTGELFF
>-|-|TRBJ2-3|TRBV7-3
TGTGCCAGCAGCGCGTATCTAGGGGGGGTTCCCGATACGCAGTATTTT
CASSAYLGGVPDTQYF
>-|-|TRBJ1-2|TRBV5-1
TGCGCCAGCAGCTTGTTAAATACTGGACAGATCTATGGCTACACCTTC
CASSLLNTGQIYGYTF
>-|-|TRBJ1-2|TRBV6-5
TGTGCCAGCAGTTACTCGGACAGTCGCTATGGCTACACCTTC
CASSYSDSRYGYTF
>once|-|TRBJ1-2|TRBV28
TGTGCCAGCAGTTACGGGAACTATGGCTACACCTTC
CASSYGNYGYTF
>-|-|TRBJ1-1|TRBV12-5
TGTGCTAGTGGTTTGGGGGCGGGGGACACTGAAGCTTTCTTT
CASGLGAGDTEAFF
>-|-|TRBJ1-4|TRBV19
TGTGCCACACAAACCCCCGGGGCAACTAATGAAAAACTGTTTTTT
CATQTPGATNEKLFF
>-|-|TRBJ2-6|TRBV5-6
TGTGCCAGCAGTCAGGAGTGGGGGGCCAACGTCCTGACTTTC
CASSQEWGANVLTF
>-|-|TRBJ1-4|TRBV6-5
TGTGCCAGCAGTTTCAGCCCAACTAATGAAAAACTGTTTTTT
CASSFSPTNEKLFF